Below, 9 T cell receptor beta chains from the same sample are listed, as sequenced in a study of T cell changes during pregnancy in multiple sclerosis. The repertoire was sequenced with immunoSEQ multiplex PCR; TCRdb's copy has only in-frame clones and lacks some. Altogether tens of thousands of clones are present, about 89% being singletons, with the ten largest covering less than 0.9%. Sequenced here: CD4+ T cells from peripheral blood mononuclear cells, sampled before pregnancy. Source of these receptors: a female donor with multiple sclerosis, enrolled in a pregnancy study.

The genes are TRBV7-6 and TRBJ2-5, with 11 bases that match TRBD2. This CDR3 comprises 16 residues. Germline V gene data show CDR1 as SGHVS and CDR2 as FNYEAQ. The V segment lost 0 bases and the J segment 5 bases; nucleotides outside the gene matches: 5. This CDR3 reads CASSLALAGGEETQYF. DNA for the CDR3: TGTGCCAGCAGCTTAGCCCTAGCGGGGGGCGAGGAGACCCAGTACTTC.

This chain joins TRBV27 and TRBJ1-4; tentative D call: TRBD1 (6 bases). The germline gives CDR1 MNHEY, CDR2 SMNVEV (reference sequence). This CDR3 contains 15 residues. Trimming shortened V by 6 bases and J by 7 bases, and 18 bases separated the two germline ends. As DNA, the CDR3 is TGTGCCAGCAGACCTCGGGAGGGGGGGGGTGAAAAACTGTTTTTT. Its translation is CASRPREGGGEKLFF.

CDR3 region: CASSALGGVYGYTF. The CDR3 DNA sequence: TGTGCCAGCAGCGCCTTGGGGGGGGTCTATGGCTACACCTTC. This chain joins TRBV9 and TRBJ1-2; D may be TRBD1 (5 bases). In germline, CDR1 is SGDLS, CDR2 YYNGEE. The CDR3 sequence is 14 residues long. The V and J ends lost 3 bases and 4 bases respectively, with 13 bases between them.

V and J are TRBV11-2 and TRBJ1-5; a possible D gene is TRBD1 (6 bases). The CDR3 consists of 13 residues. CDR1 and CDR2 from the germline V gene are SGHAT and FQNNGV. The V end lost 2 bases, the J end lost 4 bases, and 6 bases lay between the germline ends. The CDR3 reads CASSLTGNQPQHF. In nucleotides, the CDR3 is TGTGCCAGCAGCTTAACAGGGAATCAGCCCCAGCATTTT.

The CDR3 is CASSGQGAIVHEKLFF. CDR3 nucleotide sequence: TGTGCCAGTAGTGGACAGGGGGCGATTGTGCATGAAAAACTGTTTTTT. The chain couples TRBV19 to TRBJ1-4; the match to TRBD1 covers 11 bases. Trimming at V came to 5 bases and at J to 6 bases, leaving 8 bases not matched to a gene. The CDR3 sequence is 16 residues long. Germline-derived CDR1 and CDR2 are LNHDA and SQIVND (reference sequence).

The chain uses TRBV2 and TRBJ1-5; D not resolved. Per the germline V gene, CDR1 is SNHLY and CDR2 is FYNNEI. This CDR3 is built from 15 residues. V lost 6 bases and J lost 3, with 15 bases in between. Here the CDR3 reads CASRPRRDTNQPQHF. The CDR3 DNA reads as TGTGCCAGCAGGCCTCGCCGGGATACCAATCAGCCCCAGCATTTT.

This chain connects TRBV21-1 to TRBJ1-3; the table names TRBD1, a call not compared with the DNA. TRBV21-1 is listed as a pseudogene. This CDR3 contains 16 residues. CDR3 in DNA: TGTGCCAGCAGCAAGAGGACAGGGCCGTCCGGAAACACCATATATTTT. Translation: CASSKRTGPSGNTIYF.

This chain connects TRBV4-3 to TRBJ2-3, with 7 bases aligning to TRBD1. The V gene end was trimmed by 0 bases and the J gene end by 5 bases; junction bases not matched to a gene: 5. Germline V lookup: CDR1 LGHNA, CDR2 YSLEER. CDR3 length equals 15 residues. The DNA of the CDR3 is TGCGCCAGCAGCCAAGATCCGAGACAGGGAGATACGCAGTATTTT. It encodes CASSQDPRQGDTQYF.

The chain has TRBV11-2 and TRBJ2-7, with 11 nucleotides matching TRBD1. The J segment lost 3 bases and the V segment lost 3 bases, leaving 7 bases of the junction unmatched. The V gene's germline CDR1 is SGHAT and CDR2 FQNNGV. The CDR3 sequence is 16 residues long. CDR3 sequence: CASSFGQGANDYEQYF. CDR3 coding DNA: TGTGCCAGCAGCTTTGGACAGGGGGCGAACGACTACGAGCAGTACTTC.